This T cell receptor (beta chain) came from a study of T cells in localized non-small cell lung cancer (dated by TCRdb to the early 2020s). For context, the study as a whole: Comparing tumors with uninvolved tumor-adjacent lungs, the study looked at the T cell repertoires of about 240 patients with early-stage NSCLC. The cohort consisted of approximately 240 treatment-naive NSCLC patients whose localized lung tumors had been resected. The mean age of the NSCLC patients was about 67 years, with 120 to 150 men and 110 or so women.

Per the germline V gene, KGHSH is the CDR1 and LQKENI is the CDR2. Including the terminal cysteine and phenylalanine, the CDR3 comprises 16 residues. Just CDR3 DNA is preserved here, 48 bases in frame from base 1. TCR beta CDR3 regions were sequenced from DNA using the immunoSEQ Assay. As for how the authors treated the data: To compute T cell density, TCR beta template counts were normalized to usable DNA, which was estimated by amplifying housekeeping genes. Using the preseqR package, richness was estimated by extrapolating to 120,000 templates for tissue samples and 400,000 templates for PBMC samples. Clonality was taken to be one minus Pielou's evenness. Differential abundance testing on productive amino-acid clonotypes, with a minimum total count of 5 and an alpha of 0.1, was used to identify tissue-enriched TCRs. The Jaccard Index and the Morisita Overlap Index were used to measure repertoire overlap between compartments. GLIPH grouped TCR beta CDR3s together with public tetramer-defined viral CDR3s, and a viral motif had to include at least three viral sequences and also show V-gene enrichment. Drawn from immuneACCESS, this table holds only the in-frame rearrangements with V and J called that TCRdb kept. Clones are partly lost; checked studies trace under half to an unresolved V gene and leave the rest unexplained. The D gene and trimming were derived from the DNA, and the V and J assignments and clone size from that table. This sample is represented by about 41,000 clones; approximately 90% of them were singletons. The ten largest make up 7% to 9% of the sample.

The paper's findings and limits, for the study overall: Because multi-region tumor sequencing was not performed, intratumor heterogeneity could not be ruled out. Higher blood T cell density associated with longer overall survival, while higher adjacent-lung clonality associated with shorter survival. The highest T cell clonality was observed in uninvolved tumor-adjacent lung, where clonality exceeded that of tumor, suggesting that antigenic responses were more focused in uninvolved tumor-adjacent lung. A median of about 55 of the top 100 tumor clones were detected in paired uninvolved adjacent lung, and some 29 of these tumor clones were also found among the top 100 clones of the paired uninvolved adjacent lung. Since the design was exploratory, TCR variables were selected using unadjusted p-values with no false-discovery rate correction.

At diagnosis, peripheral blood, uninvolved tumor-adjacent lung and tumor were collected and were preserved as a mix of fresh-frozen and FFPE material. For TCR repertoire profiling, the blood samples were analyzed as peripheral blood mononuclear cells. As concerns this clone: Which antigen it targets is not known. Mismatch with germline at one junction end may stem from a read error.

The TCR sequence derives from a woman aged 18 to 55 with stage III lung adenocarcinoma. The sample consisted of peripheral blood, taken before any cancer treatment. The rearrangement combines TRBV18 with TRBJ2-7; 10 of the junction bases match TRBD2. The DNA sequence reads TGTGCCAGCTCACTCACAAGCGGGGGGGCTTCCTCCGAGCAGTACTTC. Its protein product is CASSLTSGGASSEQYF.